The clone carrying this TCR beta chain was counted only a few times. TCRdb analysed the reads with MiXCR anew, one entry per CDR3 protein. The repertoire has roughly 100,000 distinct CDR3 sequences, more than 15% of them found once; the top ten carry approximately 7.6%. The data belong to a study of T cell repertoires in cytomegalovirus infection. V was pared by 5 bases and J by 0 bases, with 10 bases between. This CDR3 contains 15 residues. Per germline, CDR1 LGHNA and CDR2 YNFKEQ. The rearrangement links TRBV4-2 to TRBJ2-2; D may be TRBD1 (6 bases). Sequencing was done on a sample of PBMCs. This TCR derives from a human donor in good health (CMV status not recorded). Some clones in this sample may be carry-over from other donors' samples. In DNA form, the CDR3 reads TGTGCCAGCAGCGAGAGGGGGACGAACACCGGGGAGCTGTTTTTT. As protein: CASSERGTNTGELFF.